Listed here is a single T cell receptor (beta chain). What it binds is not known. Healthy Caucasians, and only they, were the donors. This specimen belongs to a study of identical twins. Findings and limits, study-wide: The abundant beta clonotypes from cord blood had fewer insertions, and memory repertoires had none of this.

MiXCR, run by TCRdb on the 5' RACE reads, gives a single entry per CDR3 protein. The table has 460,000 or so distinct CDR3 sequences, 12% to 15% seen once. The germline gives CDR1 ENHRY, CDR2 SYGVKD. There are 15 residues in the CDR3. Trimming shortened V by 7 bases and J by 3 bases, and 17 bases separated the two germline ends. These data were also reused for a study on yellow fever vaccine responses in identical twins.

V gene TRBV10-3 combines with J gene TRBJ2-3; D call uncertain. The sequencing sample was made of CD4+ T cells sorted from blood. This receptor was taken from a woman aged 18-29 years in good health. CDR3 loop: CAIMSTPRKTDTQYF. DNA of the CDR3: TGTGCCATCATGTCAACACCAAGGAAAACAGATACGCAGTATTTT.